A single sample gave rise to the 6 T cell receptor beta chains below, sequenced in a study of T cell responses to AZD1222 COVID-19 vaccine. Sequenced by immunoSEQ multiplex PCR; TCRdb stores in-frame clones only, minus some. The sample has tens of thousands of clones; around 87% are singletons. This specimen was peripheral blood, taken 28 days after the second AZD1222 dose. The receptors come from an adult who received the AZD1222 COVID-19 vaccine.

This clone has more than one count but fewer than ten. This chain connects TRBV7-3 to TRBJ2-3; D unresolved. The CDR3 extends over 12 amino acids. Trimming stripped 3 bases from V and 6 bases from J, with 7 bases between. In germline, CDR1 is SGHTA, CDR2 FQGTGA. The CDR3: CASSFSRDTQYF. CDR3 nucleotides: TGTGCCAGCAGCTTCAGCAGGGATACGCAGTATTTT.

CDR3 sequence (DNA): TGTGCCAGCAGCCAAGATCCTAGCGGGGGATACGAGCAGTACTTC. It specifies CASSQDPSGGYEQYF. The chain couples TRBV4-2 to TRBJ2-7; TRBD2 matches 10 bases. Germline loops: CDR1 LGHNA, CDR2 YNFKEQ. This CDR3 has 15 residues. The V gene end was trimmed by 0 bases and the J gene end by 4 bases; junction bases not matched to a gene: 3.

This clone was seen more than once but under ten times. V is TRBV28 and J is TRBJ1-1; D not resolved. This CDR3 has 15 residues. V lost 5 bases, J lost 1 base, and 14 bases lay in between. The germline V gene has CDR1 MDHEN and CDR2 SYDVKM. CDR3 region: CASSGSAVSNTEAFF. The CDR3 DNA is TGTGCCAGCAGTGGCTCGGCTGTTTCGAACACTGAAGCTTTCTTT.

V usage is TRBV27 and J usage is TRBJ2-5; 12 nucleotides line up with TRBD1. The V and J ends lost 4 bases and 4 bases, in that order; junction bases with no gene match: 4. The germline gives CDR1 MNHEY, CDR2 SMNVEV (reference sequence). This CDR3 contains 15 residues. CDR3: CASSSGTGGGETQYF. The CDR3 DNA follows: TGTGCCAGCAGTTCCGGGACAGGGGGCGGAGAGACCCAGTACTTC.

The chain has TRBV11-1 and TRBJ2-5; no clear D. CDR1 and CDR2 (germline): SGHAT, FQDESV (reference sequence). CDR3 length: 13 residues. The V and J ends lost 5 bases and 5 bases respectively, with 12 bases between them. Written as DNA, the CDR3 is TGTGCCAGCAGCACCCTGCCCCGGGAGACCCAGTACTTC. Its protein product is CASSTLPRETQYF.

The chain links TRBV5-1 to TRBJ1-3; 7 bases map to TRBD1. This CDR3 is built from 15 residues. Losses at the gene ends were 4 bases for V and 1 base for J; bases not matched to a gene: 5. CDR1 and CDR2 (germline): SGHRS, YFSETQ. In nucleotides, the CDR3 is TGCGCCAGCAGCCCCTGGACAGGATCTGGAAACACCATATATTTT. Translating gives CASSPWTGSGNTIYF.